The sample holds many counts of the clone carrying this TCR beta chain. Its specificity is not known. RNA served as the template for amplifying TCR beta CDR3 regions. HTBI-primed RT-PCR formed the first round, and a multiplex PCR formed the second. MiXCR, run by TCRdb on the multiplex PCR reads, gives a single entry per CDR3 protein. Seen here are about 550,000 distinct CDR3 sequences, approximately 37% observed once, and the top ten hold around 4%. This sample was included in a study of Graves' ophthalmopathy and Graves' hyperthyroidism. Looked up from germline, CDR1 is MNHEY and CDR2 is SMNVEV (reference sequence). With 5 bases removed from V and 7 bases from J, the gap between germline ends came to 12 bases. The CDR3 length is 13 residues. Study findings and constraints: The model achieved 70.59% sensitivity and roughly 79% specificity for ophthalmopathy progression.

Patients newly diagnosed with hyperthyroidism, under 2 months' duration, were aged 18 to 65, the study reports. This clonotype originated in an adult man with Graves' hyperthyroidism. V usage is TRBV27 and J usage is TRBJ1-5, with D tentatively TRBD1 (6 bases). Input material: peripheral blood or thyroid tissue (not recorded which). In DNA, the CDR3 is TGTGCCAGCAGTCCCAACAGGGTACAGCCCCAGCATTTT. Translated: CASSPNRVQPQHF.